These 10 T cell receptor beta chains share one sample of origin, sequenced in a study of shared clonotypes between healthy human individuals. Method: immunoSEQ multiplex PCR; TCRdb's copy keeps in-frame clones and lacks some. This table holds 530,000 or so clones, about 80% found once. The sample was PBMCs. The receptors come from a woman between 40 and 55 years old in good health. Some clones in this sample may be carry-over from other donors' samples.

The chain employs TRBV23-1 and TRBJ1-2; D perhaps matches TRBD1 (5 bases). TRBV23-1 has ORF status, its function being uncertain. The CDR3 totals 14 residues. The V gene lost 0 bases and the J gene lost 10 bases, with 15 bases spanning the gap. The CDR3 loop reads CASSQSCQGRSYTF. DNA for the CDR3: TGCGCCAGCAGTCAATCTTGTCAGGGACGATCCTACACCTTC.

V and J are TRBV28 and TRBJ1-2; 7 nucleotides align to TRBD1. The CDR3 spans 16 residues. J gave up 4 bases and V 6 bases, and 14 bases lay outside the gene matches. The germline V gene has CDR1 MDHEN and CDR2 SYDVKM. CDR3 protein: CASSPDHQGQLYGYTF. DNA for the CDR3: TGTGCCAGCAGCCCAGACCACCAGGGACAGCTCTATGGCTACACCTTC.

The gene calls are TRBV4-1 and TRBJ1-2, with D possibly TRBD1 on 5 matching bases. V lost 3 bases and J 4 bases, leaving 15 bases between the germline ends. Germline values: CDR1 MGHRA, CDR2 YSYEKL. The CDR3 is made up of 15 amino acids. This chain's CDR3 is CASSQGPRARYGYTF. CDR3 sequence (DNA): TGCGCCAGCAGCCAGGGGCCCAGGGCCCGCTATGGCTACACCTTC.

This clone was recorded a few times. V is TRBV2 and J is TRBJ1-1, with a possible D match to TRBD1 (5 bases). The CDR3 consists of 13 residues. V gave up 4 bases and J gave up 5 bases, with 11 bases separating them. Germline loops: CDR1 SNHLY, CDR2 FYNNEI. CDR3 amino acids: CASSVGDVTEAFF. The CDR3 nucleotides read TGTGCCAGCAGTGTTGGGGACGTGACTGAAGCTTTCTTT. Looking up the rest from reference TRBV2 and TRBJ1-1 gives the full variable domain: EPEVTQTPSHQVTQMGQEVILRCVPISNHLYFYWYRQILGQKVEFLVSFYNNEISEKSEIFDDQFSVERPDGSNFTLKIRSTKLEDSAMYFCASSVGDVTEAFFGQGTRLTVV.

The genes are TRBV18 and TRBJ2-7; 9 nucleotides line up with TRBD1. Trimming removed 0 bases from V and 7 bases from J; junction bases left unmatched: 7. Per germline, CDR1 KGHSH and CDR2 LQKENI. CDR3 size: 15 residues. CDR3 nucleotides: TGTGCCAGCTCACCACCGTGGACAGGGGCGCGGGAGCAGTACTTC. This gives the protein CASSPPWTGAREQYF.

The count of this clone is one. This chain's CDR3 is CASSGGTQETQYF. CDR3 bases: TGTGCCAGCAGTGGGGGGACTCAAGAGACCCAGTACTTC. The chain employs TRBV6-1 and TRBJ2-5; possible D gene TRBD2, 6 bases. CDR1 is MNHNS, CDR2 SASEGT, per germline. The CDR3 is made up of 13 amino acids. The ends were cut back, 4 bases at V and 2 bases at J, with 8 bases in the middle.

V and J are TRBV5-1 and TRBJ2-7; TRBD1 agrees at 8 bases. Unmatched junction bases numbered 6, after V lost 4 bases and J lost 3 bases. From germline, CDR1 is SGHRS and CDR2 YFSETQ. This CDR3 comprises 14 residues. The CDR3 is CASSHGQGYYEQYF. CDR3 sequence (DNA): TGCGCCAGCAGCCACGGACAGGGTTACTACGAGCAGTACTTC.

Turning to this clone: Germline and junction disagree at one end, which may indicate a read error. V and J are TRBV7-8 and TRBJ2-3; 9 nucleotides align to TRBD2. CDR1 and CDR2 from the germline V gene are SGHVS and FQNEAQ. This CDR3 is 16 amino acids long. The CDR3 loop is CAGSLWGTSSTDTQYF. The CDR3 nucleotides read TGTGCCGGCAGCTTATGGGGGACTAGCAGCACAGATACGCAGTATTTT.

The chain combines TRBV7-9 with TRBJ2-2; 9 positions match TRBD2. V trimming: 5 bases; J trimming: 3 bases; junction bases outside the gene matches: 16. The CDR3 is made up of 19 amino acids. The germline gives CDR1 SEHNR, CDR2 FQNEAQ (reference sequence). The CDR3: CASSLPGILAGLDTGELFF. The CDR3 nucleotides read TGTGCCAGCAGCCTTCCTGGGATCCTAGCGGGACTAGACACCGGGGAGCTGTTTTTT.

The rearrangement joins TRBV4-2 to TRBJ2-1; 9 bases are shared with TRBD2. J gave up 4 bases and V 3 bases, and 10 bases lay outside the gene matches. Germline values: CDR1 LGHNA, CDR2 YNFKEQ. The CDR3 length is 17 residues. The CDR3 DNA is TGTGCCAGCAGCCAGGCCTCGGGACTAGCTCGATACAATGAGCAGTTCTTC. Protein: CASSQASGLARYNEQFF.